Sequencing of this T cell receptor (beta chain) was carried out in a study of blood T cell repertoires in COVID-19. Study-wide background: Collection of acute and convalescent COVID-19 samples took place in the United States, Italy and Spain. PBMCs, B-cell-depleted T cells, or T cells were the source of the cDNA or gDNA that made up the material.

The V gene's germline CDR1 is LGHDT and CDR2 YNNKEL (reference sequence). Trimming at V came to 0 bases and at J to 3 bases, leaving 14 bases not matched to a gene. The CDR3 has 18 amino acids. Under the authors' procedure: Using reference gene primer amplification, nucleated cell counts were estimated. TCRdb keeps only in-frame clones here, not all; method: immunoSEQ multiplex PCR. V, J and clone size are those of that table, while D and trimming were read from the DNA. The sample includes just over 300,000 clones, around 92% of them seen just once. The sequence derives from a woman in her 30s with COVID-19, enrolled during active disease. Sequencing input: peripheral blood. The J gene is TRBJ2-7, the V gene TRBV3-1 (or the pseudogene TRBV3-2); 7 nucleotides line up with TRBD1. In nucleotides, the CDR3 is TGTGCCAGCAGCCAAGATTTGACCGGGACAGCCGGAATCTACGAGCAGTACTTC. It specifies CASSQDLTGTAGIYEQYF.